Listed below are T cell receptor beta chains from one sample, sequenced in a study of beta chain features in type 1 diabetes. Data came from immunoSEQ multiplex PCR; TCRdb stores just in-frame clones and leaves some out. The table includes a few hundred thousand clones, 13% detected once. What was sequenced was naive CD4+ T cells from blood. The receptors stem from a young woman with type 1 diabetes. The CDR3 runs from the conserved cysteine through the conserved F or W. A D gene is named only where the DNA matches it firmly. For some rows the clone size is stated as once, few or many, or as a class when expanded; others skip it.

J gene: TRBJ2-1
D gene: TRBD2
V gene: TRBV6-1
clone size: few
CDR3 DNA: TGTGCCAGCAGTGAAGGGGCCCGAGGGACTAGCAAGTTCTTC
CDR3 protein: CASSEGARGTSKFF

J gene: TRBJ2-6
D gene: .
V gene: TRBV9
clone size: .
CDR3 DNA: TGTGCCAGCAGCATAAGGGGGTCTGGGGCCAACGTCCTGACTTTC
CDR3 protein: CASSIRGSGANVLTF

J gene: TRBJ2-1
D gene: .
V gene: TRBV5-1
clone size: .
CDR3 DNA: TGCGCCAGCAGCTTGGCCTCACCTAGGGGGGGCAATGAGCAGTTCTTC
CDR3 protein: CASSLASPRGGNEQFF

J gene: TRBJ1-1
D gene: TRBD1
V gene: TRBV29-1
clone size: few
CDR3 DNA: TGCAGCGCTGACAGGGGGCCGAACACTGAAGCTTTCTTT
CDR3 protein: CSADRGPNTEAFF

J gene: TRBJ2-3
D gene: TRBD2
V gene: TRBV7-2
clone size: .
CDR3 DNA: TGTGCCAGCAGCCCAGGACTAGCGGGAGCCACAGATACGCAGTATTTT
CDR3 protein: CASSPGLAGATDTQYF

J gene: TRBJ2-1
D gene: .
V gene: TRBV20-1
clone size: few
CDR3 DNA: TGCAGTGGCAGCTCCTACAATGAGCAGTTCTTC
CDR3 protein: CSGSSYNEQFF

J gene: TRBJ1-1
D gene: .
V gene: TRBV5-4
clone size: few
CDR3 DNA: TGTGCCAGCAGCTTGGGATCTCTGGGCGTAGCTTTCTTT
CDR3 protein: CASSLGSLGVAFF

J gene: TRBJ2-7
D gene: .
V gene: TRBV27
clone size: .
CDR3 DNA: TGTGCCAGCAGTCCCCGGGGGTTAGGACCTGTTTCCGAGCAGTACTTC
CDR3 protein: CASSPRGLGPVSEQYF

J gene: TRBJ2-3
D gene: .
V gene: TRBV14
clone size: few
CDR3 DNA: TGTGCCAGCAGCCAAAAGGCCGACAGAGAATGGCAAAGATTT
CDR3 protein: CASSQKADREWQRF

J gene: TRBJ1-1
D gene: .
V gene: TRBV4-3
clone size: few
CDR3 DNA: TGCGCCAGCAGGGCGGGGGCGAACACTGAAGCTTTCTTT
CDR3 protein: CASRAGANTEAFF

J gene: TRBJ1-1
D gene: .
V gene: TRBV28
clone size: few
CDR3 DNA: TGTGCCAGCAGCCCGTCGGGGTCCTCCACTGAAGCTTTCTTT
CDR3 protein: CASSPSGSSTEAFF

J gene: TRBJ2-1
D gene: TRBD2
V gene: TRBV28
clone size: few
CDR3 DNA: TGTGCCAGCAGTTTGACGCGTACTAGCGGGACCTCTGAGCAGTTCTTC
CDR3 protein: CASSLTRTSGTSEQFF

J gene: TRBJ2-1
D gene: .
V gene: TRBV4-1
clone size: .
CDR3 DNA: TGCGCCAGCAGCCAACGCAATGAGCAGTTCTTC
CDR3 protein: CASSQRNEQFF

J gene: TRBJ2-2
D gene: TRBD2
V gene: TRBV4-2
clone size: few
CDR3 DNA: TGTGCCAGCAGCCAAGCCTCCGGACTAGCGGGAGCTACCACCGGGGAGCTGTTTTTT
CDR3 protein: CASSQASGLAGATTGELFF

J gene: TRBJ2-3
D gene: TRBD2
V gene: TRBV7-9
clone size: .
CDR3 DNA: TGTGCCAGCAGCTTTGAAAGCGGGGGACGGGCAGATACGCAGTATTTT
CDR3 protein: CASSFESGGRADTQYF

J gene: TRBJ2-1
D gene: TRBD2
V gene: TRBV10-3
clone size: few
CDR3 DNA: TGTGCCATCAGGGGTAGCGGGAGGGAGGACAATGAGCAGTTCTTC
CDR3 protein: CAIRGSGREDNEQFF

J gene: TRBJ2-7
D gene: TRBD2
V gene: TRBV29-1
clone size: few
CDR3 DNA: TGCAGCGTTGAAGGGACTAGCGGATCCTACGAGCAGTACTTC
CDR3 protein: CSVEGTSGSYEQYF

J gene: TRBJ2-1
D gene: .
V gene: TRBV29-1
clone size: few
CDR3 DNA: TGCAGCGCCCCACCCGGGACAGGGGGGACTAGCGGATTCTACAATGAGCAGTTCTTC
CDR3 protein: CSAPPGTGGTSGFYNEQFF

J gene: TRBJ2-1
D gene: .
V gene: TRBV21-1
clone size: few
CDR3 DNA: TGTGCCAGCAGCATACAACAGGGAGGGTACAATGAGCAGTTCTTC
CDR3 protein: CASSIQQGGYNEQFF

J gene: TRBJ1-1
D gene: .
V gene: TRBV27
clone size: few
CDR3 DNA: TGTGCCAGCCTTAGTAGGGGGGGCATGAACACTGAAGCTTTCTTT
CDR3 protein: CASLSRGGMNTEAFF

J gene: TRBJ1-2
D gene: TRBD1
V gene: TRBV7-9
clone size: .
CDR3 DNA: TGTGCCAGCAGCTCCACCGGGACAGGGGGCTCTGGCTACACCTTC
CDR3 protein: CASSSTGTGGSGYTF

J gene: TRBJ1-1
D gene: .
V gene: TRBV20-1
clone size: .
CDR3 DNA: TGCAGTGCTCTTAGACTCACTGAAGCTTTCTTT
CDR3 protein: CSALRLTEAFF

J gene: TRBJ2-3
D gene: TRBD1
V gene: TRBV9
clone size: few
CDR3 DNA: TGTGCCAGCAGCTCCCCGGGACAGGGGACAACTTTTAGCACAGATACGCAGTATTTT
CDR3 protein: CASSSPGQGTTFSTDTQYF

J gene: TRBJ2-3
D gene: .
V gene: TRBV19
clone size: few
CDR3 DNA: TGTGCCAGTGGTCAGGGAAGCACAGATACGCAGTATTTT
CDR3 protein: CASGQGSTDTQYF

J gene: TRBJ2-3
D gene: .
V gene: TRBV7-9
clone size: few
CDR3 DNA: TGTGCCAGCAGCCTAGGGGGACTCCGGTTGGTAGGCACAGATACGCAGTATTTT
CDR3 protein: CASSLGGLRLVGTDTQYF

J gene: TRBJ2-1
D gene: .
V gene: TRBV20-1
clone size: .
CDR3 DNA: TGCAGTGCCCACGGCAATGAGCAGTTCTTC
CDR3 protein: CSAHGNEQFF

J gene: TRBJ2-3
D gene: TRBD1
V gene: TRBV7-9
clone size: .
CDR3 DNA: TGTGCCAGCAGCTCTCGACAGGGGCGGACCACAGATACGCAGTATTTT
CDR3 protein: CASSSRQGRTTDTQYF

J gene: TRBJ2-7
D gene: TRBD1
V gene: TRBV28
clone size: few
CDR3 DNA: TGTGCCAGTCTACAGGGGGCGAGCGGCGAGCAGTACTTC
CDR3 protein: CASLQGASGEQYF

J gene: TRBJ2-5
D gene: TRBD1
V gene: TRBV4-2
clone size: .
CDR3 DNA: TGTGCCAGCAGCCAGGAGACAGGGGGCCCCCAAGAGACCCAGTACTTC
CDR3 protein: CASSQETGGPQETQYF

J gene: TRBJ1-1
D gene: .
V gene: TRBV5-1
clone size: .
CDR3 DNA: TGCGCCAGCAGCTTGCTGATCGGTGAAGCTTTCTTT
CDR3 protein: CASSLLIGEAFF

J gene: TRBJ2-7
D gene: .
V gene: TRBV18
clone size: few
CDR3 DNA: TGTGCCAGCTCACCAGGCTCCCTAGCCTACGAGCAGTACTTC
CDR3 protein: CASSPGSLAYEQYF

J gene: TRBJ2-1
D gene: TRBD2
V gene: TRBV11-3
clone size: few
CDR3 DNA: TGTGCCAGCAGCACTAGCGGGGGAGAGCAGTTCTTC
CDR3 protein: CASSTSGGEQFF

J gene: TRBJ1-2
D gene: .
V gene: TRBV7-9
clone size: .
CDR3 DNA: TGTGCCAGCAGCTTAGTAGGGACTCGTGACACCTTC
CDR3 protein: CASSLVGTRDTF

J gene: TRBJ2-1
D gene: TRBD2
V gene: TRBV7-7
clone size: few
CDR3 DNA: TGTGCCAGCAGCTCACTAGCGGGAGCATCCTACAATGAGCAGTTCTTC
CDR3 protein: CASSSLAGASYNEQFF

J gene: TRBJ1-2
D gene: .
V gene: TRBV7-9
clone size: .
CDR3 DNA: TGTGCCAGCAGCTTAACAGGAAGGCTAGGCTACACCTTC
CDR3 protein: CASSLTGRLGYTF

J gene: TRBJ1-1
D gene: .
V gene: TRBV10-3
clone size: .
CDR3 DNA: TGTGCCATCAGTGAGTCAGAGGGCAACACTGAAGCTTTCTTT
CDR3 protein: CAISESEGNTEAFF

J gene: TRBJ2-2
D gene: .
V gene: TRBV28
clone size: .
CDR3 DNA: TGTGCCAGCAATCGACAGAGCGCGAACACCGGGGAGCTGTTTTTT
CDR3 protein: CASNRQSANTGELFF

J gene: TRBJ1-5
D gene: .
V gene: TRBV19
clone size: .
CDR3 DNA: TGTGCCAGTAGGCTCCGAGCGAATCAGCCCCAGCATTTT
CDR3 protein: CASRLRANQPQHF

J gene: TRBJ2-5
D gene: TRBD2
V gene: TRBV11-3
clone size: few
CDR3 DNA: TGTGCCAGCAGCTCCCTCTTAGCGGGAGGGCAGGAGACCCAGTACTTC
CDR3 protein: CASSSLLAGGQETQYF

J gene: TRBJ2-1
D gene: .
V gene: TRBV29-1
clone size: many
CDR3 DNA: TGCAGCGCCGGACTGAATTCCTACAATGAGCAGTTCTTC
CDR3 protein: CSAGLNSYNEQFF

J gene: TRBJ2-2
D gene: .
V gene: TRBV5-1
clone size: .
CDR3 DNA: TGCGCCAGCAGCCCGATCGGGGGAACCGGGGAGCTGTTTTTT
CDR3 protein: CASSPIGGTGELFF

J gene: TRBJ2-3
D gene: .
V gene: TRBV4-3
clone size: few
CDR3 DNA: TGCGCCAGCAGCCAAGGTCAGATTCGCACAGATACGCAGTATTTT
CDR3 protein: CASSQGQIRTDTQYF

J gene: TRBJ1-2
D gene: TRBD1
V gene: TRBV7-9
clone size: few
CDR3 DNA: TGTGCCAGCAGCTTCGGACAGGGAGCTAACTATGGCTACACCTTC
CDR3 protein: CASSFGQGANYGYTF

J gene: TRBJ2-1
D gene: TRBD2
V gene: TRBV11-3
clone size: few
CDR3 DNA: TGTGCCAGCAGCCTTAGCGGGAGTCCCTACAATGAGCAGTTCTTC
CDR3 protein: CASSLSGSPYNEQFF

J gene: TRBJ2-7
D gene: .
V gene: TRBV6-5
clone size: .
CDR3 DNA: TGTGCCAGCAGTTACTCGGCGGGGAAGTACGAGCAGTACTTC
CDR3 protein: CASSYSAGKYEQYF

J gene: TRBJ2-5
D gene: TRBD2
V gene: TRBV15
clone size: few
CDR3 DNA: TGTGCCACCAGCAGACCTTCCGGGGGGCAAGAGACCCAGTACTTC
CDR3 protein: CATSRPSGGQETQYF

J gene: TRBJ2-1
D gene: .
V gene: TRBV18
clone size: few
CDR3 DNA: TGTGCCAGCTCACGAGGGGGTCCTGAGCAGTTCTTC
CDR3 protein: CASSRGGPEQFF

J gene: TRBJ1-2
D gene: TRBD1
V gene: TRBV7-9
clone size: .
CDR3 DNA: TGTGCCAGCAGCCCCCAGCGACAGGGTTCCTACACCTTC
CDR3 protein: CASSPQRQGSYTF

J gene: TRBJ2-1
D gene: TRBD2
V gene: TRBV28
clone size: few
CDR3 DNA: TGTGCCAGCAGCTTTGCCGGGACTAGCGGCTACAATGAGCAGTTCTTC
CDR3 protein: CASSFAGTSGYNEQFF

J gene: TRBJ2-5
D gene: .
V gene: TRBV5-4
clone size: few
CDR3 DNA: TGTGCCAGCGGGTCAGGGATGAGGGAGACCCAGTACTTC
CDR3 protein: CASGSGMRETQYF

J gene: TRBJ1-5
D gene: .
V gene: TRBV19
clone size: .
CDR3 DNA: TGTGCCAGTTTAGACAGCAAGAGGAATCAGCCCCAGCATTTT
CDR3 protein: CASLDSKRNQPQHF

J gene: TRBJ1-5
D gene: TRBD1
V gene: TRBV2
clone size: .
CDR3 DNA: TGTGCCAGCAGCCAAGGGACAGAGAATCAGCCCCAGCATTTT
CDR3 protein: CASSQGTENQPQHF

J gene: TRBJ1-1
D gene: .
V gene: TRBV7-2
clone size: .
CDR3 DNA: TGTGCCAGCAGCTCAACAGGACTGAACACTGAAGCTTTCTTT
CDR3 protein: CASSSTGLNTEAFF

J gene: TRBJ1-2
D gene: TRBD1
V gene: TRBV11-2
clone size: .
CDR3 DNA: TGTGCCAGCAGCACTGACAGGGGGGGGGATGGCTACACCTTC
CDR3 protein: CASSTDRGGDGYTF

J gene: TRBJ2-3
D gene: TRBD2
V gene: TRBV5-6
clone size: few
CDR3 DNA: TGTGCCAGCAGCTATCTAGCGGCCACAGATACGCAGTATTTT
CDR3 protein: CASSYLAATDTQYF